These T cell receptor beta chains were read from a single sample in a study of PD-L1 blockade in urothelial cancer. Using immunoSEQ multiplex PCR, the repertoire was profiled, and TCRdb retains in-frame clones only, with some absent. The sample includes about 88,000 clones, more than 85% of them seen just once. The specimen comprised PBMCs, sampled around atezolizumab (anti-PD-L1) treatment. These receptors were obtained from a man in his 60s with urothelial cancer. The CDR3 runs from the conserved cysteine through the conserved F or W. The D gene is left open where the match is weak.

TRBV9	.	TRBJ1-1	TGTGCCAGCAGCCTCAACGTACAGGCTCAAGCTTTCTTT	CASSLNVQAQAFF
TRBV5-1	.	TRBJ1-5	TGCGCCAGCGGCCAGACCCGTTCAGGAAATCAGCCCCAGCATTTT	CASGQTRSGNQPQHF
TRBV30	TRBD1	TRBJ1-1	TGTGCCTGGAGAAGACGGGACAGCCAGAACACTGAAGCTTTCTTT	CAWRRRDSQNTEAFF
TRBV10-1	.	TRBJ2-1	TGCGCCAGCAGTGATAATGGAGTGGTCAGTTCGTACAATGAGCAGTTCTTC	CASSDNGVVSSYNEQFF
TRBV5-1	.	TRBJ2-3	TGCGCCAGCAGCTTGGCCTCTAGCACAGATACGCAGTATTTT	CASSLASSTDTQYF
TRBV25-1	.	TRBJ1-1	TGTGCCAGCAGACCCCTAGGAAACACTGAAGCTTTCTTT	CASRPLGNTEAFF
TRBV5-1	TRBD2	TRBJ2-1	TGCGCCAGCAGCTTGGTTGCGGGAGGCCTCGACAATGAGCAGTTCTTC	CASSLVAGGLDNEQFF
TRBV18	.	TRBJ1-1	TGTGCCAGCTCACCAGCGGACAGGAACACTGAAGCTTTCTTT	CASSPADRNTEAFF
TRBV7-3	.	TRBJ1-3	TGTGCCAGCAGCTTAGATCCTGGGCAAGGAAACACCATATATTTT	CASSLDPGQGNTIYF
TRBV7-2	TRBD2	TRBJ2-1	TGTGCCAGCAGAAGACTAGCGGGAATCTACAATGAGCAGTTCTTC	CASRRLAGIYNEQFF
TRBV4-1	.	TRBJ1-3	TGCGCCAGCAGCCAAGGGTCCGGGAGCTCTGGAAACACCATATATTTT	CASSQGSGSSGNTIYF
TRBV11-2	TRBD1	TRBJ2-7	TGTGCCAGCAGCCCCAGGGACAGAGGGTCTTTCGAGCAGTACTTC	CASSPRDRGSFEQYF
TRBV10-3	TRBD2	TRBJ2-5	TGTGCCATCAGAATTAGCGGGGACGAGAAGACCCAGTACTTC	CAIRISGDEKTQYF
TRBV6-5	.	TRBJ1-3	TGTGCCAGCAGCTCTTCTGTCTCTGGAAACACCATATATTTT	CASSSSVSGNTIYF